This TCR beta chain was sequenced in a study of cytomegalovirus exposure and HLA in healthy donors. V was pared by 6 bases and J by 5 bases, with 16 bases between. Germline values: CDR1 KGHSH, CDR2 LQKENI. This CDR3 comprises 14 residues. This clone was counted a few times. Its antigen is currently unknown. Study-level points and caveats: Most of the TCR beta V segments (in an earlier analysis) were productive either about 90% or about 30% of the time.

The PCR was carried out with 60 Vbeta primers and 13 Jbeta primers. This table comes from immunoSEQ multiplex PCR, and its TCRdb copy is limited to in-frame clones, with some not included. This table has about 150,000 clones, 68% appearing once. The chain carries TRBV18 and TRBJ1-1; D uncertain. Sequencing used PBMCs. The origin of this receptor is a man aged 55 to 70 in good health and CMV-seronegative. The CDR3 DNA is TGTGCCAGCTCTTCGGGAGGGAGAGGGACTGAAGCTTTCTTT. The encoded protein is CASSSGGRGTEAFF. The full variable domain, its missing parts supplied by reference TRBV18 and TRBJ1-1, is NAGVMQNPRHLVRRRGQEARLRCSPMKGHSHVYWYRQLPEEGLKFMVYLQKENIIDESGMPKERFSAEFPKEGPSILRIQQVVRGDSAAYFCASSSGGRGTEAFFGQGTRLTVV.